One and the same sample provided the 27 T cell receptor beta chains below, sequenced in a study of blood T cells in healthy people across ages. PCR was performed a second time for roughly 7 to 12 cycles using a sample-barcoded 5' primer and a J-beta primer mix. TCRdb recomputed calls from the 5' RACE reads with MiXCR, one row per CDR3 protein. The table includes 700,000 to 950,000 distinct CDR3 sequences, 58% detected once. The specimen sequenced was blood. These receptors all stem from a young man in good health.

The rearrangement uses TRBV20-1 and TRBJ2-3; no firm D call. Trimming left V 5 bases short and J 1 base short, with 10 bases between. The CDR3 extends over 13 amino acids. Germline lookup yields CDR1 DFQATT and CDR2 SNEGSKA (reference sequence). CDR3 sequence reads: CSAYLVGTDTQYF. The CDR3 nucleotides are TGCAGTGCTTACCTAGTGGGCACAGATACGCAGTATTTT.

The chain links TRBV5-1 to TRBJ2-7; D is possibly TRBD2 (6 bases). Between the trimmed V and J ends, which lost 4 bases and 3 bases, there was a span of 17 bases. The CDR3 sequence is 15 residues long. Germline CDR1 reads SGHRS; CDR2 reads YFSETQ. The CDR3 coding sequence is TGCGCCAGCAGCCCGGAGGAGGGTCTGAACTACGAGCAGTACTTC. Translated: CASSPEEGLNYEQYF. The full variable domain, with the rest looked up from reference TRBV5-1 and TRBJ2-7, is KAGVTQTPRYLIKTRGQQVTLSCSPISGHRSVSWYQQTPGQGLQFLFEYFSETQRNKGNFPGRFSGRQFSNSRSEMNVSTLELGDSALYLCASSPEEGLNYEQYFGPGTRLTVT.

This sequence joins TRBV12-3 or TRBV12-4 and TRBJ1-5; perhaps TRBD1 as D (6 bases). The CDR3 extends over 16 amino acids. The ends were cut back, 1 base at V and 0 bases at J, with 10 bases in the middle. The CDR3 DNA reads TGTGCCAGCAGTTTAGGACGACAGGTTAGCAATCAGCCCCAGCATTTT. It codes for CASSLGRQVSNQPQHF.

The chain couples TRBV24-1 to TRBJ2-1; 9 bases align to TRBD2. The closer fit of TRBJ2-7 to the DNA end suggests the J call may be wrong. The CDR3 is 18 amino acids. The germline gives CDR1 KGHDR, CDR2 SFDVKD. CDR3 bases: TGTGCCACCAGTGGTCCGGAGAGCGGGAGGAGCTCCTACAATGAGCAGTACTTC. Translated: CATSGPESGRSSYNEQYF.

About this clonotype: One end of the junction fails to match germline, which may point to a read error. The rearrangement joins TRBV28 to TRBJ2-5, with 7 bases that match TRBD2. Germline assignment: CDR1 MDHEN and CDR2 SYDVKM. This CDR3 contains 14 residues. CDR3 amino acids: CASLPGGRVETQYF. The CDR3, as DNA: TGCGCCAGCCTCCCCGGGGGGAGGGTAGAGACCCAGTACTTC.

In its sample, this clonotype was seen a few times. The chain couples TRBV5-5 to TRBJ2-1, with TRBD2 matching over 11 bases. The length of the CDR3 is 15 residues. Trimming removed 4 bases from V and 7 bases from J; junction bases left unmatched: 7. Germline V lookup: CDR1 SGHKS, CDR2 YYEKEE (reference sequence). The DNA of the CDR3 is TGTGCCAGCAGCATAGGACTAGCGGGCCTAAATGAGCAGTTCTTC. This sequence encodes CASSIGLAGLNEQFF.

This clonotype turned up a few times. The gene calls are TRBV3-1 and TRBJ1-2; D gene unclear. V lost 1 base, J lost 4 bases, and 16 bases lay in between. This CDR3 has 16 amino acids. CDR1 and CDR2 from the germline V gene are LGHDT and YNNKEL (reference sequence). As DNA, the CDR3 is TGTGCCAGCAGCCAAGCCTCCTGGAGGATTCGCTATGGCTACACCTTC. Protein product: CASSQASWRIRYGYTF.

Worth noting for this clonotype: A read error may produce the germline difference seen at one junction end. The genes are TRBV7-9 and TRBJ2-4; tentative D call: TRBD1 (5 bases). The closer fit of TRBJ2-5 to the DNA end suggests the J call may be wrong. This CDR3 is 12 amino acids long. The germline gives CDR1 SEHNR, CDR2 FQNEAQ (reference sequence). The CDR3 loop is CAGSSAGRTQYF. The CDR3 DNA follows: TGTGCCGGCAGTTCAGCAGGGCGGACCCAGTACTTC.

The chain combines TRBV4-3 with TRBJ2-7; D is perhaps TRBD2 (5 bases). The germline CDR1 and CDR2 sequences are LGHNA and YSLEER. This CDR3 spans 16 amino acids. V dropped 0 bases and J dropped 5 bases, with 17 bases sitting between them. The CDR3 region is CASSQDYRAGGHEQYF. The DNA of the CDR3 is TGCGCCAGCAGCCAAGATTACCGCGCTGGAGGTCACGAGCAGTACTTC.

The genes are TRBV20-1 and TRBJ1-6, with D perhaps TRBD1 (6 bases). V gave up 5 bases and J gave up 2 bases, with 16 bases separating them. This CDR3 is 16 amino acids long. Germline-derived CDR1 and CDR2 are DFQATT and SNEGSKA (reference sequence). CDR3 protein: CSAVGGGGAYNSPLHF. The CDR3 DNA is TGCAGTGCTGTAGGGGGGGGCGGCGCCTATAATTCACCCCTCCACTTT.

This sequence joins TRBV21-1 and TRBJ2-3; the table's D call, TRBD1, has no DNA check behind it. TRBV21-1 is labeled a pseudogene. There are 16 residues in the CDR3. For the CDR3, the DNA is TGTGCCAGCAGCCCTCCAAGGGACACCTACACAGATACGCAGTATTTT. Encoded protein: CASSPPRDTYTDTQYF.

J is TRBJ1-2 and V is TRBV24-1; 8 nucleotides match TRBD1. CDR3 length equals 12 residues. J gave up 2 bases and V 10 bases, and 2 bases lay outside the gene matches. Per the germline V gene, CDR1 is KGHDR and CDR2 is SFDVKD. The chain's CDR3 is CATGQDNYGYTF. Here the CDR3 DNA reads TGTGCCACGGGACAGGACAACTATGGCTACACCTTC.

The DNA of the CDR3 is TGTGCCAGCAGTCAAATATACGGGACCCAGGGGCAACGCTACGAGCAGTACTTC. This sequence encodes CASSQIYGTQGQRYEQYF. The rearrangement uses TRBV6-2 or TRBV6-3 and TRBJ2-7, with D tentatively TRBD1 (6 bases). Per germline, CDR1 MNHEY and CDR2 SVGEGT. V was clipped by 5 bases and J by 3 bases, with 26 bases between them. The CDR3 covers 18 residues.

CDR3 amino acids: CASSLTRPLQYF. CDR3 nucleotides: TGTGCCAGCAGTTTAACCCGGCCGCTTCAGTACTTC. The V and J genes are TRBV12-3 or TRBV12-4 and TRBJ2-4; D gene unclear. With 2 bases removed from V and 11 bases from J, the gap between germline ends came to 10 bases. The CDR3 is 12 amino acids.

This clonotype was observed a handful of times. This chain uses TRBV7-2 with TRBJ2-3; TRBD2 might be the D (5 bases). The V end lost 4 bases, the J end lost 2 bases, and 13 bases lay between the germline ends. The CDR3 is 15 residues long. CDR1 is SGHTA, CDR2 FQGNSA, per germline. The CDR3 here is CASSSRPGDTDTQYF. CDR3 in DNA: TGTGCCAGCAGCTCCCGGCCCGGGGACACAGATACGCAGTATTTT.

In its sample, this clonotype was seen many times. The chain is built from TRBV7-9 and TRBJ2-3; TRBD2 is a possible D gene (5 bases). From germline, CDR1 is SEHNR and CDR2 FQNEAQ (reference sequence). V lost 5 bases and J 2 bases, leaving 11 bases between the germline ends. This CDR3 has 14 residues. This chain's CDR3 is CASSTDLSTDTQYF. For the CDR3, the DNA is TGTGCCAGCAGCACGGACTTGTCCACAGATACGCAGTATTTT. Combining the CDR3 with reference TRBV7-9 and TRBJ2-3 gives the whole variable domain DTGVSQNPRHKITKRGQNVTFRCDPISEHNRLYWYRQTLGQGPEFLTYFQNEAQLEKSRLLSDRFSAERPKGSFSTLEIQRTEQGDSAMYLCASSTDLSTDTQYFGPGTRLTVL.

With regard to this clonotype: A much bigger clone sits one base away, suggesting this may be a read error. The V call is TRBV9, the J call TRBJ2-1; D remains ambiguous. The tail of the sequence fits TRBJ2-7 better, so the J call may be wrong. The length of the CDR3 is 16 residues. CDR1 and CDR2 from the germline V gene are SGDLS and YYNGEE. The CDR3 coding sequence is TGTGCCAGCAGCGGTCGCCTTGGCGCGTCCTACAATGAGCAGTACTTC. It is translated as CASSGRLGASYNEQYF.

The chain has TRBV27 and TRBJ2-3; 7 bases agree with TRBD2. Unmatched junction bases numbered 10, after V lost 5 bases and J lost 2 bases. Germline V gene lookup returns CDR1 MNHEY and CDR2 SMNVEV (reference sequence). The CDR3 length is 16 residues. The chain's CDR3 is CASSPSAGEVTDTQYF. The DNA of the CDR3 is TGTGCCAGCAGTCCCTCGGCGGGAGAGGTCACAGATACGCAGTATTTT.

This clonotype was seen a few times. The V call is TRBV6-2 or TRBV6-3, the J call TRBJ2-1; D perhaps matches TRBD2 (5 bases). The germline V gene has CDR1 MNHEY and CDR2 SVGEGT. The CDR3 runs to 10 residues. V was cut by 8 bases and J by 9 bases, with 8 bases left in between. CDR3 residues: CASASGEQFF. In DNA, the CDR3 is TGTGCCAGCGCGAGCGGTGAGCAGTTCTTC.

The chain joins TRBV20-1 to TRBJ2-1; 9 bases line up with TRBD2. Trimming took 1 base from V and 6 from J; bases not matched to a gene: 7. In germline, CDR1 is DFQATT, CDR2 SNEGSKA (reference sequence). The CDR3 loop spans 15 amino acids. CDR3 nucleotides: TGCAGTGCTAGAGGCAGCGGGGGGCAAGTCAATGAGCAGTTCTTC. Amino acids: CSARGSGGQVNEQFF.

This chain uses TRBV20-1 with TRBJ2-1; D is ambiguous. V lost 0 bases and J lost 8, with 17 bases in between. Germline-derived CDR1 and CDR2 are DFQATT and SNEGSKA (reference sequence). The CDR3 totals 15 residues. Written as DNA, the CDR3 is TGCAGTGCTAGAGATGGATTCTCAGGAAAGTATGAGCAGTTCTTC. This codes for CSARDGFSGKYEQFF.

In this sample, this clonotype turned up a few times. The rearrangement uses TRBV29-1 and TRBJ2-1, with D possibly matching TRBD2 (6 bases). Trimming pared 6 bases from V and 7 bases from J, leaving 16 bases between. CDR1 and CDR2 (germline): SQVTM, ANQGSEA. This CDR3 is 13 amino acids long. In nucleotides, the CDR3 is TGCAGCGTGGAGGACTACGCGGGGAATGAGCAGTTCTTC. Translation: CSVEDYAGNEQFF.

The chain couples TRBV4-1 to TRBJ2-5; possibly TRBD2 for D (6 bases). The CDR3 covers 17 residues. The germline V gene has CDR1 MGHRA and CDR2 YSYEKL. Trimming left V 1 base short and J 4 bases short, with 19 bases between. For the CDR3, the DNA is TGCGCCAGCAGCCAAGTTTCGGGACTCCCCGATCCAGAGACCCAGTACTTC. Translation: CASSQVSGLPDPETQYF.

The chain joins TRBV28 to TRBJ2-4; D is perhaps TRBD1 (5 bases). The tail of the sequence fits TRBJ2-5 better, so the J call may be wrong. The CDR3 spans 13 residues. Germline V CDR1 and CDR2: MDHEN, SYDVKM. CDR3 sequence (DNA): TGTGCCAGCAGTTCAGGGTATGGCGAGACCCAGTACTTC. It translates to CASSSGYGETQYF.

The rearrangement joins TRBV7-9 to TRBJ2-3; 9 bases fit TRBD2. Germline CDR1 and CDR2: SEHNR and FQNEAQ (reference sequence). The CDR3 length is 15 residues. With 3 bases clipped from V and 0 bases from J, the junction kept 1 base outside the gene matches. The CDR3 DNA reads TGTGCCAGCAGCTTTGCGGGAGGGAGCACAGATACGCAGTATTTT. It codes for CASSFAGGSTDTQYF.

This chain uses TRBV20-1 with TRBJ2-5; D could derive from TRBD1 or TRBD2 (5 bases each). Germline CDR1 and CDR2: DFQATT and SNEGSKA (reference sequence). The CDR3 covers 14 residues. Trimming cost V 3 bases and J 3 bases, with 14 bases left between them. The CDR3 spells CSASRGVREETQYF. The CDR3 DNA is TGCAGTGCTAGTAGGGGAGTTCGTGAAGAGACCCAGTACTTC.

This rearrangement joins TRBV5-8 to TRBJ2-1; tentatively, D is TRBD1 or TRBD2 (5 bases each). This CDR3 is built from 14 residues. V gave up 4 bases and J gave up 1 base, with 9 bases separating them. CDR1 is SGHTS and CDR2 is YDEGEE in the germline V gene. Here the CDR3 DNA reads TGTGCCAGCAGCGCAGGGAGATCCTACAATGAGCAGTTCTTC. It translates to CASSAGRSYNEQFF.